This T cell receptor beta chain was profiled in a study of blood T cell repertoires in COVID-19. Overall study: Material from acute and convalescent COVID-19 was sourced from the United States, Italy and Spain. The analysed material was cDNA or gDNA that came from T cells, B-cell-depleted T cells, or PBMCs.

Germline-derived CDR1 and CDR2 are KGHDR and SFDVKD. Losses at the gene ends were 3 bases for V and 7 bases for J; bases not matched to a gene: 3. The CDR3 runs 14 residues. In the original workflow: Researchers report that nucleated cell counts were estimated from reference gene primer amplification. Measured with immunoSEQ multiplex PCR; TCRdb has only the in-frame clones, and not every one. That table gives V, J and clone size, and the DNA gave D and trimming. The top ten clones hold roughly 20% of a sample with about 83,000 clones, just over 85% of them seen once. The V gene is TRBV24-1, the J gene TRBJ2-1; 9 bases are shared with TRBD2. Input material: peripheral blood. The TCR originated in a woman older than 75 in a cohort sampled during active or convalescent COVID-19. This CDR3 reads CATSDTGLANEQFF. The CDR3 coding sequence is TGTGCCACCAGTGATACCGGACTAGCGAATGAGCAGTTCTTC.